This T cell receptor (beta chain) was sequenced for a study of CD8+ T cells in alopecia areata. Study details: Those treated were given oral tofacitinib at 5 to 10 mg twice daily.

This clone showed up just a few times. The antigen is unknown. The same CDR3 arises from other DNA sequences in this sample as well. Broader study findings: In lesional scalp, particularly from alopecia totalis/universalis, clonality was higher than in normal scalp.

Sequencing relied on a cDNA template that was reverse transcribed from extracted RNA. Clones were read by immunoSEQ multiplex PCR, and TCRdb kept only the in-frame ones, dropping some. The sample lists under 250,000 clones, 50% to 60% occurring once. V lost 1 base, J lost 2 bases, and 3 bases stayed unmatched. CDR1 is SQVTM, CDR2 ANQGSEA, per germline. The CDR3 has 15 amino acids. Lesional scalp tissue (obtained by punch biopsy) and peripheral blood were collected from alopecia areata patients. Separation by sorting yielded CD4+ and CD8+ T cells from PBMCs. This TCR came from a human donor with alopecia areata. Here the sequenced sample was CD4+ T cells sorted from blood, taken at week 0. This chain connects TRBV29-1 to TRBJ2-7, with TRBD1 matching over 12 bases. CDR3 in amino acids: CSVEVGTGGTYEQYF. The CDR3 coding sequence is TGCAGCGTTGAAGTCGGGACAGGGGGCACCTACGAGCAGTACTTC.